Shown below are 5 T cell receptor beta chains from a single sample sequenced in a study of identical twins. TCRdb re-derived calls from the 5' RACE reads in MiXCR, one entry per CDR3 protein. This sample has fewer than 650,000 distinct CDR3 sequences, with 9.5% to 10% found just once. These data were likewise used in another study, on yellow fever vaccine responses in identical twins.

Sequences were obtained from PBMCs. The receptors were sampled from a young woman in good health.

This clonotype showed up just a few times. The chain carries TRBV29-1 and TRBJ2-7; 12 nucleotides line up with TRBD2. The V gene's germline CDR1 is SQVTM and CDR2 ANQGSEA. The CDR3 length is 15 residues. V was pared by 6 bases and J by 0 bases, with 6 bases of the junction left unmatched. The chain's CDR3 is CSVGSTSGSSYEQYF. CDR3 DNA sequence: TGCAGCGTGGGCTCGACTAGCGGGAGCTCCTACGAGCAGTACTTC.

This clonotype was found a few times. The chain is built from TRBV11-2 and TRBJ2-7; D possibly corresponds to TRBD1 (6 bases). CDR3 length: 15 amino acids. Germline V gene data show CDR1 as SGHAT and CDR2 as FQNNGV. Trimming took off 5 bases at V and 3 bases at J, with 17 bases between the two ends. CDR3 protein: CASSIQGNDFYEQYF. DNA of the CDR3: TGTGCCAGCAGCATACAGGGAAATGATTTCTACGAGCAGTACTTC.

In its sample, this clonotype was seen a few times. This chain joins TRBV5-1 and TRBJ2-3; D perhaps matches TRBD2 (7 bases). Trimming took 3 bases from V and 5 from J, leaving 19 bases between them. This CDR3 contains 16 residues. The germline V gene has CDR1 SGHRS and CDR2 YFSETQ. For the CDR3, the DNA is TGCGCCAGCAGCTCTTCGGCGGGGGCAGGTAGAGATACGCAGTATTTT. It specifies CASSSSAGAGRDTQYF.

At least ten counts were recorded for this clonotype. This chain connects TRBV2 to TRBJ2-5, with D possibly matching TRBD1 (5 bases). Germline V gene sequence: CDR1 SNHLY, CDR2 FYNNEI. V lost 7 bases, J lost 5 bases, and 14 bases lay in between. The CDR3 extends over 13 amino acids. CDR3 in amino acids: CASNPQGSETQYF. The CDR3 DNA is TGTGCCAGCAACCCGCAGGGTAGTGAGACCCAGTACTTC.

The chain has TRBV11-3 and TRBJ2-5; D gene unclear. The CDR3 consists of 13 residues. The germline CDR1 and CDR2 sequences are SGHNT and YENEEA. Trimming took off 5 bases at V and 1 base at J, with 8 bases between the two ends. The chain's CDR3 is CASSPYFQETQYF. The CDR3 nucleotides read TGTGCCAGCAGCCCCTACTTCCAAGAGACCCAGTACTTC.